This T cell receptor beta chain was retrieved from a study of T cells in Graves' hyperthyroidism and ophthalmopathy. The overall study: Peripheral blood samples were taken at initial diagnosis, prior to any treatment.

V was pared by 1 base and J by 3 bases, with 12 bases between. The CDR3 extends over 14 amino acids. The germline gives CDR1 DFQATT, CDR2 SNEGSKA (reference sequence). Stable Graves' hyperthyroidism meant no ophthalmopathy progression within 18 months. Those patients with uncontrolled infection, other autoimmune disease, pregnancy or lactation were excluded. What was amplified from RNA transcripts were TCR beta CDR3 regions. First-round RT-PCR of the TCR CDR3 relied on the HTBI primer set. Each CDR3 protein is one row after TCRdb ran MiXCR on the multiplex PCR reads. The sample shows 500,000 to 550,000 distinct CDR3 sequences, less than 25% of them seen only once. There are many counts of this clonotype.

The J gene is TRBJ1-1, the V gene TRBV20-1; D is perhaps TRBD1 (6 bases). The TCR was taken from a man aged 18 to 30 with Graves' hyperthyroidism. The sequenced material came from blood. CDR3: CSARGRGGDTEAFF. The CDR3 DNA reads as TGCAGTGCTAGAGGGAGAGGGGGGGACACTGAAGCTTTCTTT.